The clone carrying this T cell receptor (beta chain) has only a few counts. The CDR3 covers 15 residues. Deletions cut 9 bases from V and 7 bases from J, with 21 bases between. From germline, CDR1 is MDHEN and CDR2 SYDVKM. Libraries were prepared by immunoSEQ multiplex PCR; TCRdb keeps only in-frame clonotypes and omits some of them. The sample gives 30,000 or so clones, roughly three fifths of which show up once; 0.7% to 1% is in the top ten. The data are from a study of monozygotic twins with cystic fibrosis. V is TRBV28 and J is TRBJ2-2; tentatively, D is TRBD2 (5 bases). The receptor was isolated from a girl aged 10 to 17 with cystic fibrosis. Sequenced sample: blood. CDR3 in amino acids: CASRSLGGSVGELFF. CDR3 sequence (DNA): TGTGCCAGTCGATCGCTAGGAGGTTCGGTCGGGGAGCTGTTTTTT.